The following is a T cell receptor beta chain sequence with its context. No antigen is known for it. Stated treatment: around 19 received Ad26.COV2.S at low or high dose, single or two shots; roughly 5 received placebo; per-sample allocation not given. Vaccine and placebo recipients were sampled on day 63 after the first injection. Repertoires were generated with immunoSEQ multiplex PCR, while TCRdb's copy carries only in-frame clones and drops some. In the table there are around 300,000 clones, around 89% of which are singletons. This record belongs to a study of Ad26.COV2.S vaccination and SARS-CoV-2 variants. Across the study: Intramuscularly, Ad26.COV2.S was given either once or twice, 56 days apart. Regarding the study as a whole: Post-vaccination breadth of spike-specific CD8+ and CD4+ T cell responses was reportedly substantial. Vaccine recipients surpassed placebo recipients in spike-specific TCR breadth. Vaccine and placebo groups showed comparable non-spike TCR breadth.

The CDR3 has 13 amino acids. Germline values: CDR1 LNHNV, CDR2 YYDKDF (reference sequence). Trimming removed 0 bases from V and 6 bases from J, with 6 bases in between. The rearrangement uses TRBV15 and TRBJ1-5; no reliable D call. This receptor was obtained from a person aged 18 to 65 who received the Ad26.COV2.S COVID-19 vaccine or a placebo. The specimen comprised peripheral blood, sampled in a trial of Ad26.COV2.S vaccine versus placebo. In DNA form, the CDR3 reads TGTGCCACCAGCAGAGACCCCGGTCAGCCCCAGCATTTT. As protein: CATSRDPGQPQHF.